One sample yielded the 30 T cell receptor beta chains listed below, sequenced in a study of identical twins. A single record per CDR3 protein comes from TCRdb applying MiXCR to the 5' RACE reads. The data show 200,000 to 250,000 distinct CDR3 sequences, approximately 11% seen once. Separately, the same data were catalogued under a study of yellow fever vaccine responses in identical twins.

Input material: memory (CD45RO+) T cells sorted from blood. These receptor sequences come from a woman under 30 in good health.

Many counts were recorded for this clonotype. V usage is TRBV12-3 or TRBV12-4 and J usage is TRBJ1-4; 7 nucleotides align to TRBD1. The V segment lost 1 base and the J segment 2 bases; nucleotides outside the gene matches: 7. The CDR3 is 17 residues long. The CDR3 reads CASSLGTTGATNEKLFF. CDR3 in DNA: TGTGCCAGCAGTTTAGGAACCACAGGGGCGACTAATGAAAAACTGTTTTTT.

This clonotype has only a few counts. The genes are TRBV12-3 or TRBV12-4 and TRBJ2-1; D remains unclear. V lost 6 bases, J lost 14 bases, and 8 bases lay in between. This CDR3 has 9 amino acids. The DNA of the CDR3 is TGTGCCAGCAGCCCCCCGGAGTTCTTC. It specifies CASSPPEFF.

This clonotype was seen more than once but under ten times. V is TRBV30 and J is TRBJ2-5, with TRBD2 identical over 14 bases. The V gene end was trimmed by 8 bases and the J gene end by 5 bases; junction bases not matched to a gene: 4. The CDR3 sequence is 13 residues long. The V gene's germline CDR1 is GTSNPN and CDR2 SVGIG (reference sequence). The CDR3 loop reads CARTSGRLETQYF. CDR3 nucleotide sequence: TGTGCCCGGACTAGCGGGAGGCTTGAGACCCAGTACTTC.

The chain combines TRBV29-1 with TRBJ2-1; 14 bases are a match to TRBD2. The germline V gene has CDR1 SQVTM and CDR2 ANQGSEA. The CDR3 sequence is 15 residues long. J gave up 10 bases and V 8 bases, and 13 bases lay outside the gene matches. CDR3 nucleotides: TGCAGCACCAGGACCGGGACTAGCGGGGGCCCGGAGCAGTTCTTC. This gives the protein CSTRTGTSGGPEQFF.

Only a few counts were recorded for this clonotype. The V gene is TRBV20-1, the J gene TRBJ2-5; D gene unclear. With 5 bases removed from V and 0 bases from J, the gap between germline ends came to 7 bases. Germline V gene lookup returns CDR1 DFQATT and CDR2 SNEGSKA (reference sequence). The CDR3 loop spans 12 amino acids. This CDR3 is CSASRDQETQYF. The CDR3, as DNA: TGCAGTGCTTCCCGGGACCAAGAGACCCAGTACTTC.

This clonotype occurred a few times. The rearrangement joins TRBV5-1 to TRBJ2-2; the D gene is possibly TRBD2 (6 bases). The CDR3 extends over 17 amino acids. V lost 0 bases to trimming and J lost 0 bases, with 12 bases between them. Germline-derived CDR1 and CDR2 are SGHRS and YFSETQ. The CDR3 spells CASSLGRGTANTGELFF. The CDR3 nucleotides read TGCGCCAGCAGCTTGGGCCGGGGGACCGCGAACACCGGGGAGCTGTTTTTT.

A note on this clonotype: A read error may produce the germline difference seen at one junction end. This chain links TRBV3-1 with TRBJ1-1; weak D call: TRBD1 (6 bases). Germline V lookup: CDR1 LGHDT, CDR2 YNNKEL (reference sequence). The CDR3 consists of 16 residues. This chain's CDR3 is CASSQPRGTPNAEAFF. For the CDR3, the DNA is TGTGCCAGCAGCCAACCAAGGGGGACACCGAACGCTGAAGCTTTCTTT.

Only a few counts were recorded for this clonotype. The chain employs TRBV5-1 and TRBJ2-3; 12 bases line up with TRBD2. CDR3 length: 17 residues. Trimming took 3 bases from V and 5 from J; bases not matched to a gene: 10. CDR1 SGHRS and CDR2 YFSETQ come from the germline V gene. The CDR3 bases are TGCGCCAGCAGCTCCGGCGGACTAGCGGGGCGGGGAGATACGCAGTATTTT. Translation gives CASSSGGLAGRGDTQYF. Complete variable domain (other parts from reference TRBV5-1 and TRBJ2-3): KAGVTQTPRYLIKTRGQQVTLSCSPISGHRSVSWYQQTPGQGLQFLFEYFSETQRNKGNFPGRFSGRQFSNSRSEMNVSTLELGDSALYLCASSSGGLAGRGDTQYFGPGTRLTVL.

The chain couples TRBV20-1 to TRBJ2-5; 9 bases fit TRBD2. The CDR3 has 15 amino acids. V shed 1 base, J shed 4 bases, and the junction held 7 bases outside the gene matches. The V gene's germline CDR1 is DFQATT and CDR2 SNEGSKA (reference sequence). Here the CDR3 DNA reads TGCAGTGCTAGAGCGGAGGCGGGGGGGGGAGAGACCCAGTACTTC. Residues: CSARAEAGGGETQYF.

This clonotype showed up just a few times. The chain recombines TRBV20-1 with TRBJ2-1; D might be TRBD2 (6 bases). The CDR3 consists of 14 residues. Between the trimmed V and J ends, which lost 7 bases and 5 bases, there was a span of 18 bases. CDR1 DFQATT and CDR2 SNEGSKA come from the germline V gene (reference sequence). In DNA form, the CDR3 reads TGCAGTGGCGGGGAGCAGATTGTCCACAATGAGCAGTTCTTC. It translates to CSGGEQIVHNEQFF.

This clonotype was counted between two and nine times. The chain employs TRBV30 and TRBJ2-2; a possible D gene is TRBD1 (5 bases). Trimming cost V 1 base and J 3 bases, with 9 bases left between them. This CDR3 is built from 14 residues. CDR1 and CDR2 from the germline V gene are GTSNPN and SVGIG (reference sequence). The CDR3 loop reads CAWSAKGHTGELFF. The CDR3 nucleotides read TGTGCCTGGAGTGCCAAGGGGCACACCGGGGAGCTGTTTTTT. The variable domain in full, completed from reference TRBV30 and TRBJ2-2, reads SQTIHQWPATLVQPVGSPLSLECTVEGTSNPNLYWYRQAAGRGLQLLFYSVGIGQISSEVPQNLSASRPQDRQFILSSKKLLLSDSGFYLCAWSAKGHTGELFFGEGSRLTVL.

The chain links TRBV7-8 to TRBJ2-7; 8 positions agree with TRBD1. CDR1 SGHVS and CDR2 FQNEAQ come from the germline V gene. CDR3 length equals 16 residues. Trimming removed 1 base from V and 2 bases from J; junction bases left unmatched: 7. CDR3 DNA sequence: TGTGCCAGCAGCTTAGGAACTTGGACAGGGACCTACGAGCAGTACTTC. This gives the protein CASSLGTWTGTYEQYF.

The chain employs TRBV5-1 and TRBJ2-3, with 10 bases fitting TRBD2. J was trimmed by 3 bases and V by 0 bases; bases with no gene match: 4. CDR1 is SGHRS, CDR2 YFSETQ, per germline. The CDR3 length is 16 residues. CDR3 coding DNA: TGCGCCAGCAGCTTGGATGCTAGCGGGAGAACAGATACGCAGTATTTT. It specifies CASSLDASGRTDTQYF.

This clonotype came up a few times. This rearrangement joins TRBV6-5 to TRBJ2-3; TRBD2 agrees at 7 bases. The V and J ends lost 4 bases and 1 base, in that order; junction bases with no gene match: 8. CDR3 length: 16 amino acids. CDR1 and CDR2 from the germline V gene are MNHEY and SVGAGI. The CDR3 loop is CASSSQAGDGTDTQYF. CDR3 sequence (DNA): TGTGCCAGCAGTTCCCAGGCGGGGGACGGCACAGATACGCAGTATTTT.

V usage is TRBV7-9 and J usage is TRBJ2-5; no clear D gene. Trimming removed 2 bases at V and 1 base at J, with 14 bases between. Germline-derived CDR1 and CDR2 are SEHNR and FQNEAQ (reference sequence). The CDR3 contains 16 residues. The CDR3, as DNA: TGTGCCAGCAGCTTAAAATCCGGAACAGTCCAAGAGACCCAGTACTTC. Its translation: CASSLKSGTVQETQYF.

The sample holds many counts of this clonotype. The rearrangement uses TRBV6-1 and TRBJ1-4; 8 bases are shared with TRBD1. This CDR3 has 16 amino acids. The junction had 11 bases not matched to a gene; V was cut back by 4 bases and J by 7 bases. CDR1 is MNHNS and CDR2 is SASEGT in the germline V gene. In DNA, the CDR3 is TGTGCCAGCAGTGTAATCCCCGGACAGGGTGGTGAAAAACTGTTTTTT. Its protein product is CASSVIPGQGGEKLFF.

CDR3 residues: CASSLGPSDSARSYEQYF. The CDR3, as DNA: TGCGCCAGCAGCTTGGGCCCCTCGGACTCTGCTCGCTCCTACGAGCAGTACTTC. V usage is TRBV5-1 and J usage is TRBJ2-7, with D perhaps matching TRBD2 (5 bases). CDR3 length equals 18 residues. Germline V CDR1 and CDR2: SGHRS, YFSETQ. V was shortened by 0 bases and J by 0 bases, with 19 bases between the two germline ends.

This rearrangement joins TRBV18 to TRBJ2-1, with D unclear. Germline V gene lookup returns CDR1 KGHSH and CDR2 LQKENI. Trimming took off 1 base at V and 4 bases at J, with 8 bases between the two ends. The CDR3 length is 14 residues. The CDR3 loop is CASSPLARYNEQFF. As DNA, the CDR3 is TGTGCCAGCTCACCACTAGCCCGGTACAATGAGCAGTTCTTC.

This chain uses TRBV20-1 with TRBJ2-5; 9 bases line up with TRBD2. Germline V gives CDR1 DFQATT, CDR2 SNEGSKA (reference sequence). This CDR3 region has 14 residues. V gave up 3 bases and J gave up 1 base; unmatched junction bases: 3. This CDR3 reads CSASLAGRQETQYF. CDR3 in DNA: TGCAGTGCTAGCCTAGCGGGACGCCAAGAGACCCAGTACTTC.

The chain employs TRBV20-1 and TRBJ2-6; 7 nucleotides align to TRBD1. The J segment lost 4 bases and the V segment lost 5 bases, leaving 17 bases of the junction unmatched. The CDR3 has 18 amino acids. Germline lookup yields CDR1 DFQATT and CDR2 SNEGSKA (reference sequence). CDR3 region: CSAPYQGQTVQGANVLTF. The CDR3 nucleotides are TGCAGTGCTCCCTACCAGGGACAGACGGTTCAGGGGGCCAACGTCCTGACTTTC.

The CDR3 sequence is CASSSDLAKNIQYF. CDR3 coding DNA: TGTGCCAGCAGTTCCGATTTAGCCAAAAACATTCAGTACTTC. V gene TRBV12-3 or TRBV12-4 combines with J gene TRBJ2-4; D not resolved. V dropped 4 bases and J dropped 0 bases, with 7 bases sitting between them. This CDR3 has 14 residues.

This clonotype was recorded many times. J is TRBJ2-3 and V is TRBV7-2; 9 bases map to TRBD2. Germline V gives CDR1 SGHTA, CDR2 FQGNSA. Trimming cost V 1 base and J 8 bases; bases outside gene matches: 7. The CDR3 has 15 amino acids. This CDR3 is CASSLGLAGPPTQYF. In DNA form, the CDR3 reads TGTGCCAGCAGCTTAGGCCTAGCGGGACCCCCTACGCAGTATTTT.

This clonotype was recorded a few times. The chain uses TRBV20-1 and TRBJ2-3; 12 nucleotides line up with TRBD2. The CDR3 consists of 15 residues. Germline CDR1 reads DFQATT; CDR2 reads SNEGSKA (reference sequence). V lost 3 bases, J lost 5 bases, and 6 bases stayed unmatched. Written as DNA, the CDR3 is TGCAGTGCTAGCAAGACTAGCGGGAGTGTAGATACGCAGTATTTT. It specifies CSASKTSGSVDTQYF.

This clonotype was recorded at least ten times. The chain links TRBV6-2 or TRBV6-3 to TRBJ2-3; D gene ambiguous. Germline loops: CDR1 MNHEY, CDR2 SVGEGT. The CDR3 is 13 amino acids. The V end was cut by 5 bases, the J end by 0 bases, with 6 bases between. The CDR3 sequence is CASSRLSTDTQYF. The CDR3 DNA sequence: TGTGCCAGCAGTCGACTTAGCACAGATACGCAGTATTTT.

This clonotype occurred a few times. The genes are TRBV7-2 and TRBJ1-1, with D maybe TRBD1 (5 bases). The CDR3 covers 13 residues. V lost 5 bases, J lost 1 base, and 8 bases lay in between. The germline V gene has CDR1 SGHTA and CDR2 FQGNSA. CDR3 amino acids: CASSRQQNTEAFF. The CDR3 nucleotides are TGTGCCAGCAGCCGACAGCAGAACACTGAAGCTTTCTTT.

The chain employs TRBV10-3 and TRBJ1-1; D is perhaps TRBD1 (5 bases). V lost 2 bases and J lost 4, with 11 bases in between. The germline gives CDR1 ENHRY, CDR2 SYGVKD. The CDR3 has 14 amino acids. The CDR3 sequence: CAISEGAGRTEAFF. The CDR3 coding sequence is TGTGCCATCAGTGAGGGGGCAGGTCGCACTGAAGCTTTCTTT.

This clonotype was counted between two and nine times. The CDR3 DNA follows: TGCGGACGGCCGGGGACAGATAATGAAAAACTGTTTTTT. Translating it yields CGRPGTDNEKLFF. The J gene is TRBJ1-4, the V gene TRBV20-1; 7 bases are shared with TRBD1. Germline V CDR1 and CDR2: DFQATT, SNEGSKA (reference sequence). This CDR3 contains 13 residues.

The gene calls are TRBV2 and TRBJ2-3; possibly TRBD2 for D (6 bases). Trimming pared 9 bases from V and 5 bases from J, leaving 9 bases between. The CDR3 is made up of 11 amino acids. CDR1 is SNHLY, CDR2 FYNNEI, per germline. CDR3 residues: CARAGKDTQYF. For the CDR3, the DNA is TGTGCCAGGGCGGGGAAAGATACGCAGTATTTT.

The V gene is TRBV7-9, the J gene TRBJ2-3, with TRBD1 matching 7 bases. Germline V gene sequence: CDR1 SEHNR, CDR2 FQNEAQ (reference sequence). CDR3 length: 14 residues. V lost 8 bases to trimming and J lost 2 bases; unmatched junction nucleotides: 7. This CDR3 reads CASVRDSITDTQYF. In DNA, the CDR3 is TGTGCCAGCGTTAGGGACAGCATCACAGATACGCAGTATTTT.

The table lists this clonotype with many counts. The chain combines TRBV7-2 with TRBJ2-7, with D tentatively TRBD1 (5 bases). The V gene's germline CDR1 is SGHTA and CDR2 FQGNSA. This CDR3 is 15 amino acids long. V lost 0 bases, J lost 1 base, and 10 bases lay in between. DNA for the CDR3: TGTGCCAGCAGCTTAGCGCCGACAGATTCCTACGAGCAGTACTTC. This gives the protein CASSLAPTDSYEQYF. Complete variable domain (other parts from reference TRBV7-2 and TRBJ2-7): GAGVSQSPSNKVTEKGKDVELRCDPISGHTALYWYRQSLGQGLEFLIYFQGNSAPDKSGLPSDRFSAERTGGSVSTLTIQRTQQEDSAVYLCASSLAPTDSYEQYFGPGTRLTVT.